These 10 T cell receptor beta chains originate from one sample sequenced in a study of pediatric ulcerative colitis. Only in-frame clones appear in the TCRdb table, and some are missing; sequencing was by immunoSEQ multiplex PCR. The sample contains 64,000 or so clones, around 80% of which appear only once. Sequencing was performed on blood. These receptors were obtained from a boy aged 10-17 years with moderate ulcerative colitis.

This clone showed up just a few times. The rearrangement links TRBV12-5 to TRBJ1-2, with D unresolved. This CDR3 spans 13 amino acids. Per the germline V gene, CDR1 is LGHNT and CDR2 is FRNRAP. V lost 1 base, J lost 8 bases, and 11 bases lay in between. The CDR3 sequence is CASGLGLIGGYTF. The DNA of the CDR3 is TGTGCTAGTGGTTTGGGTCTGATCGGCGGCTACACCTTC.

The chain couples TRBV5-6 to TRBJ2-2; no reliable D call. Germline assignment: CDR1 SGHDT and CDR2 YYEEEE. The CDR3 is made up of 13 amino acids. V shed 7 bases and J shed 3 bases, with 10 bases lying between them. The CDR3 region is CASVGRDTGELFF. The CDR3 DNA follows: TGTGCCAGCGTAGGTCGGGACACCGGGGAGCTGTTTTTT.

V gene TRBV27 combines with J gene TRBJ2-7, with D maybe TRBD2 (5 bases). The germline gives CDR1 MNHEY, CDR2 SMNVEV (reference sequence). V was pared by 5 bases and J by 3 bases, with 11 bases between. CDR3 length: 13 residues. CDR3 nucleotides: TGTGCCAGCAGTCTGGGTCGGGGCTACGAGCAGTACTTC. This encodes CASSLGRGYEQYF.

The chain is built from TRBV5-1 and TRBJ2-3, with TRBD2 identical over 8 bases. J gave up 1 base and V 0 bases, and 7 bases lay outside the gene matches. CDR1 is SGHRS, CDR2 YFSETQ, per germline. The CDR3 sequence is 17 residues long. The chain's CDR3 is CASSLAKLRGGTDTQYF. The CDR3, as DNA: TGCGCCAGCAGCTTGGCCAAGTTGCGGGGGGGCACAGATACGCAGTATTTT.

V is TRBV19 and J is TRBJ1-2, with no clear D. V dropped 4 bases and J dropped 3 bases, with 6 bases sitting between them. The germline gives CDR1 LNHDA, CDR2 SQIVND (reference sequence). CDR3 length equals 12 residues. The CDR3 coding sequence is TGTGCCAGTAGTAAGGATTACTATGGCTACACCTTC. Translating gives CASSKDYYGYTF. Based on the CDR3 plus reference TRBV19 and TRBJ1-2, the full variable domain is DGGITQSPKYLFRKEGQNVTLSCEQNLNHDAMYWYRQDPGQGLRLIYYSQIVNDFQKGDIAEGYSVSREKKESFPLTVTSAQKNPTAFYLCASSKDYYGYTFGSGTRLTVV.

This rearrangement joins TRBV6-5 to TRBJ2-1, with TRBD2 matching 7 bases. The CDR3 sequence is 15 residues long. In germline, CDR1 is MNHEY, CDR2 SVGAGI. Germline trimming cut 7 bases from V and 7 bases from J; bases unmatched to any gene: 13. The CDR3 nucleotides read TGTGCCAGCACGGGTTGGAGCGGGATCCAGAATGAGCAGTTCTTC. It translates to CASTGWSGIQNEQFF.

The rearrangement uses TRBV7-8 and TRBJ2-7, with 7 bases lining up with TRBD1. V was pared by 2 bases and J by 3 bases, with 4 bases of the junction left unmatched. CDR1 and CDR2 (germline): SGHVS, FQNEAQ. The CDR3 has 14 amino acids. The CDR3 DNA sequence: TGTGCCAGCAGCTTAACGACAGGGTACTACGAGCAGTACTTC. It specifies CASSLTTGYYEQYF.

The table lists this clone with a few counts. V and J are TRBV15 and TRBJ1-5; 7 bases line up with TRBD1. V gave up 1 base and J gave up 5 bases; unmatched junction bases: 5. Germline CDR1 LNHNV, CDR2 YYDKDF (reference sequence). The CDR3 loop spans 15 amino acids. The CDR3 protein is CATSRGGTAYQPQHF. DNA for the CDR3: TGTGCCACCAGCAGAGGTGGGACAGCCTATCAGCCCCAGCATTTT.

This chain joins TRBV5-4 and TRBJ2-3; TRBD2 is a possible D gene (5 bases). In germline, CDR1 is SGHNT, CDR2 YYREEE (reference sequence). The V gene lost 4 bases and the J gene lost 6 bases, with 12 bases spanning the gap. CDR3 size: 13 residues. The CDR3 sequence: CASSLPRGDTQYF. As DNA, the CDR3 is TGTGCCAGCAGCCTACCCAGAGGGGATACGCAGTATTTT. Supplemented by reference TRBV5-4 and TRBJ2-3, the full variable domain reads ETGVTQSPTHLIKTRGQQVTLRCSSQSGHNTVSWYQQALGQGPQFIFQYYREEENGRGNFPPRFSGLQFPNYSSELNVNALELDDSALYLCASSLPRGDTQYFGPGTRLTVL.

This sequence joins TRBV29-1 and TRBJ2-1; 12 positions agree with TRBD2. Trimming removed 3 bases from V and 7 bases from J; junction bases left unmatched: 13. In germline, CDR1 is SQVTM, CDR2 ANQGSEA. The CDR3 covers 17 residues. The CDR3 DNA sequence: TGCAGCGTTGATCCCAAACCCCCTAGCGGGAGGGTAAATGAGCAGTTCTTC. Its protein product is CSVDPKPPSGRVNEQFF.